This T cell receptor beta chain was recovered during a study of blood T cell repertoires in COVID-19. About the study: Samples of COVID-19 (acute and convalescent) were obtained from the United States, Italy and Spain. PBMCs, B-cell-depleted T cells, or T cells provided the cDNA or gDNA that made up the material.

Original methodology: Nucleated cell counts were estimated from reference gene primer amplification. Some clones are missing from TCRdb's copy, which holds only in-frame ones; the method was immunoSEQ multiplex PCR. V and J calls and clone size are those listed in that table; D and trimming were worked out from the DNA. The sample records roughly 300,000 clones, approximately 83% being singletons. Worth noting for this clone: One junction end does not reproduce the germline sequence, and a read error may be involved. Other nucleotide sequences in the sample specify the same CDR3.

The CDR3 contains 13 residues. Germline values: CDR1 LNHDA, CDR2 SQIVND (reference sequence). The TCR was taken from a human donor in a cohort sampled during active COVID-19. Sample: peripheral blood. The chain joins TRBV19 to TRBJ1-1; TRBD1 aligns across 7 bases. CDR3 residues: CASSVDRDTEAFF. In DNA, the CDR3 is TGTGCCAGTAGTGTAGACAGGGACACTGAAGCTTTCTTT.